These T cell receptor beta chains were read from a single sample in a study of T cells expressing NK-cell markers. From the 5' RACE reads, TCRdb lists one entry per CDR3 protein and no DNA. The specimen's table records roughly 390,000 distinct CDR3 sequences. The sample taken for sequencing was blood T cells: a sorted CD56 or NKG2C T cell subset, CD4+ or CD8+ T cells, or bulk PBMC T cells (not recorded which). These receptors were obtained from a woman aged 45-65 years in good health. Each CDR3 is given with its conserved first and last residue.

V gene: TRBV6-1
J gene: TRBJ2-2
CDR3 protein: CASSVSTNTGELFF

V gene: TRBV5-1
J gene: TRBJ2-3
CDR3 protein: CASSKGPPGTDTQYF

V gene: TRBV12-3/TRBV12-4
J gene: TRBJ2-7
CDR3 protein: CASSPVYLAGGQRARTYEQYF

V gene: TRBV20-1
J gene: TRBJ2-3
CDR3 protein: CSASPLSIGGNTDTQYF

V gene: TRBV5-1
J gene: TRBJ2-1
CDR3 protein: CASSLSEVEQFF

V gene: TRBV6-5
J gene: TRBJ2-7
CDR3 protein: CASSPADGSYEQYF

V gene: TRBV7-2
J gene: TRBJ2-1
CDR3 protein: CASSLGVKSSYNEQFF

V gene: TRBV4-2
J gene: TRBJ2-5
CDR3 protein: CASSLGSGTTQETQYF

V gene: TRBV29-1
J gene: TRBJ2-5
CDR3 protein: CSGTIAGGETQYF

V gene: TRBV15
J gene: TRBJ2-3
CDR3 protein: CATSRKDGTDTQYF

V gene: TRBV2
J gene: TRBJ2-2
CDR3 protein: CASRSGRVAGELFF

V gene: TRBV7-9
J gene: TRBJ2-5
CDR3 protein: CASSLRDRGTETQYF

V gene: TRBV10-3
J gene: TRBJ1-2
CDR3 protein: CAIILGRGSEGYGYTF

V gene: TRBV30
J gene: TRBJ2-5
CDR3 protein: CALGQGETQYF

V gene: TRBV27
J gene: TRBJ1-1
CDR3 protein: CASHRTGSAEAFF

V gene: TRBV10-3
J gene: TRBJ1-1
CDR3 protein: CATHGRDTEAFF

V gene: TRBV6-1
J gene: TRBJ1-1
CDR3 protein: CASSPKRGNTEAFF

V gene: TRBV4-1
J gene: TRBJ1-1
CDR3 protein: CASKRGLNTEAFF

V gene: TRBV5-1
J gene: TRBJ1-1
CDR3 protein: CASSLMGRRNTEAFF

V gene: TRBV3-1
J gene: TRBJ2-4
CDR3 protein: CASSQDRGQWKNIQYF

V gene: TRBV12-3/TRBV12-4
J gene: TRBJ1-6
CDR3 protein: CASSPSGANSPLHF

V gene: TRBV7-9
J gene: TRBJ1-1
CDR3 protein: CASSLFAGQGLNTEAFF

V gene: TRBV6-1
J gene: TRBJ2-1
CDR3 protein: CASSELAGGPDEQFF

V gene: TRBV12-5
J gene: TRBJ2-1
CDR3 protein: CASGLVVGTNNEQFF

V gene: TRBV12-3/TRBV12-4
J gene: TRBJ2-1
CDR3 protein: CASGTSVANEQFF

V gene: TRBV19
J gene: TRBJ1-1
CDR3 protein: CASSPYVGVVNTEAFF

V gene: TRBV5-1
J gene: TRBJ2-1
CDR3 protein: CASSSVPGQGSREQFF

V gene: TRBV7-9
J gene: TRBJ1-2
CDR3 protein: CASSLAVGAHGYTF

V gene: TRBV4-1
J gene: TRBJ2-1
CDR3 protein: CASSPRQGTHNEQFF

V gene: TRBV12-3/TRBV12-4
J gene: TRBJ1-2
CDR3 protein: CASSGTAYGYTF

V gene: TRBV4-1
J gene: TRBJ2-7
CDR3 protein: CASSGIGLAESYEQYF

V gene: TRBV11-3
J gene: TRBJ2-1
CDR3 protein: CASSLARSAYNEQFF

V gene: TRBV5-8
J gene: TRBJ1-1
CDR3 protein: CASSLIGISNTEAFF

V gene: TRBV29-1
J gene: TRBJ2-7
CDR3 protein: CSVTGTGSMDGQYF

V gene: TRBV19
J gene: TRBJ2-7
CDR3 protein: CASSIRNPGLAHYEQYF

V gene: TRBV12-3/TRBV12-4
J gene: TRBJ2-1
CDR3 protein: CASLEGLAGPGWDEQFF

V gene: TRBV4-1
J gene: TRBJ1-2
CDR3 protein: CASSQGRHYGYTF

V gene: TRBV4-1
J gene: TRBJ1-1
CDR3 protein: CASSQEGVAEAFF

V gene: TRBV4-1
J gene: TRBJ1-2
CDR3 protein: CASSQGGGKGYTF

V gene: TRBV3-1
J gene: TRBJ2-5
CDR3 protein: CASSQVSETQYF

V gene: TRBV5-1
J gene: TRBJ2-1
CDR3 protein: CASAPLPGEQFF

V gene: TRBV10-1
J gene: TRBJ2-1
CDR3 protein: CASSGRVPKQFF

V gene: TRBV2
J gene: TRBJ2-1
CDR3 protein: CASLDNDEQFF

V gene: TRBV12-3/TRBV12-4
J gene: TRBJ2-2
CDR3 protein: CAFGGLAGGGGELFF

V gene: TRBV11-3
J gene: TRBJ2-7
CDR3 protein: CASSRDHYEQYF

V gene: TRBV10-3
J gene: TRBJ2-2
CDR3 protein: CAISEGNTGELFF

V gene: TRBV5-1
J gene: TRBJ2-4
CDR3 protein: CASSTSLGIQYF

V gene: TRBV20-1
J gene: TRBJ1-5
CDR3 protein: CSARRQGYYQPQHF

V gene: TRBV5-1
J gene: TRBJ2-3
CDR3 protein: CASRSGSGGTGTDTQYF

V gene: TRBV20-1
J gene: TRBJ1-5
CDR3 protein: CSASHLKSNQPQHF

V gene: TRBV30
J gene: TRBJ1-2
CDR3 protein: CAWSRTGGGYTF